Listed below are T cell receptor beta chains from one sample, sequenced in a study of PD-L1 blockade in urothelial cancer. Produced via immunoSEQ multiplex PCR; TCRdb's table is partial and in-frame only. The data show approximately 100,000 clones, approximately 91% seen once. Sequencing used PBMCs, obtained around atezolizumab (anti-PD-L1) treatment. The source is an elderly woman with urothelial cancer. Each CDR3 is given with its conserved first and last residue. Fields, in order: V gene, J gene, clone size, D gene, CDR3 protein, CDR3 DNA. A D gene is named only where the DNA matches it firmly. The size field is filled for only some rows; it gives once, few, many or a size class.

v_gene: TRBV27
j_gene: TRBJ2-4
abundance: NA
d_gene: NA
CDR3aa: CASSFKSGPTGNIQYF
CDR3nt: TGTGCCAGCAGTTTTAAAAGCGGGCCGACGGGAAACATTCAGTACTTC

v_gene: TRBV6-4
j_gene: TRBJ2-3
abundance: NA
d_gene: TRBD2
CDR3aa: CASSPSGSSTDTQYF
CDR3nt: TGTGCCAGCAGTCCTAGCGGGAGCAGCACAGATACGCAGTATTTT

v_gene: TRBV5-1
j_gene: TRBJ2-7
abundance: once
d_gene: NA
CDR3aa: CASTRDSSSYEQYF
CDR3nt: TGCGCCAGCACCCGGGACTCCTCCTCCTACGAGCAGTACTTC

v_gene: TRBV5-6
j_gene: TRBJ2-1
abundance: once
d_gene: NA
CDR3aa: CASPGWLANHNEQFF
CDR3nt: TGTGCCAGCCCCGGTTGGCTAGCGAATCACAATGAGCAGTTCTTC

v_gene: TRBV10-3
j_gene: TRBJ2-7
abundance: NA
d_gene: TRBD2
CDR3aa: CAINSGTSGSYEQYF
CDR3nt: TGTGCCATAAACTCCGGGACTAGCGGCTCCTACGAGCAGTACTTC

v_gene: TRBV28
j_gene: TRBJ2-3
abundance: NA
d_gene: TRBD2
CDR3aa: CASTRWGLATDTQYF
CDR3nt: TGTGCCAGCACCCGGTGGGGACTAGCCACAGATACGCAGTATTTT

v_gene: TRBV6-4
j_gene: TRBJ2-3
abundance: few
d_gene: TRBD1
CDR3aa: CASSEGQSTDTQYF
CDR3nt: TGTGCCAGCAGTGAGGGACAGAGCACAGATACGCAGTATTTT

v_gene: TRBV5-8
j_gene: TRBJ2-1
abundance: NA
d_gene: NA
CDR3aa: CASSLVSYNEQFF
CDR3nt: TGTGCCAGCAGCTTGGTGTCATACAATGAGCAGTTCTTC

v_gene: TRBV28
j_gene: TRBJ2-2
abundance: NA
d_gene: TRBD1
CDR3aa: CASSRTGYTGELFF
CDR3nt: TGTGCCAGCAGTAGGACAGGGTACACCGGGGAGCTGTTTTTT

v_gene: TRBV6-6
j_gene: TRBJ2-2
abundance: NA
d_gene: TRBD2
CDR3aa: CASTFTGGANTGELFF
CDR3nt: TGTGCCAGCACCTTTACGGGGGGGGCGAACACCGGGGAGCTGTTTTTT

v_gene: TRBV11-2
j_gene: TRBJ1-1
abundance: NA
d_gene: NA
CDR3aa: CASSSDRRNTEAFF
CDR3nt: TGTGCCAGCAGCTCTGACAGGAGGAACACTGAAGCTTTCTTT

v_gene: TRBV28
j_gene: TRBJ2-7
abundance: NA
d_gene: TRBD2
CDR3aa: CASSLRGDSYEQYF
CDR3nt: TGTGCCAGCAGTTTACGGGGGGACTCCTACGAGCAGTACTTC

v_gene: TRBV9
j_gene: TRBJ1-1
abundance: few
d_gene: NA
CDR3aa: CASSAVDSPNTEAFF
CDR3nt: TGTGCCAGCAGCGCCGTCGACAGTCCGAACACTGAAGCTTTCTTT

v_gene: TRBV5-5
j_gene: TRBJ1-2
abundance: NA
d_gene: TRBD1
CDR3aa: CASSMDRSSYTF
CDR3nt: TGTGCCAGCAGCATGGACAGGTCGAGCTACACCTTC

v_gene: TRBV4-2
j_gene: TRBJ2-7
abundance: NA
d_gene: TRBD1
CDR3aa: CASSRDREQYF
CDR3nt: TGTGCCAGCAGCCGGGACAGGGAGCAGTACTTC

v_gene: TRBV28
j_gene: TRBJ2-7
abundance: NA
d_gene: NA
CDR3aa: CASSKDSFYEQYF
CDR3nt: TGTGCCAGCAGTAAGGACAGCTTTTACGAGCAGTACTTC

v_gene: TRBV4-2
j_gene: TRBJ2-1
abundance: NA
d_gene: TRBD2
CDR3aa: CASSQEGLAGGEQFF
CDR3nt: TGTGCCAGCAGCCAAGAGGGACTAGCGGGAGGCGAGCAGTTCTTC

v_gene: TRBV6-1
j_gene: TRBJ1-5
abundance: few
d_gene: TRBD1
CDR3aa: CASSGTGSQPQHF
CDR3nt: TGTGCCAGCAGCGGGACAGGATCTCAGCCCCAGCATTTT

v_gene: TRBV7-3
j_gene: TRBJ1-1
abundance: NA
d_gene: TRBD1
CDR3aa: CASGQGARTEAFF
CDR3nt: TGTGCCAGCGGACAGGGAGCGAGGACTGAAGCTTTCTTT

v_gene: TRBV5-1
j_gene: TRBJ2-2
abundance: NA
d_gene: NA
CDR3aa: CASSLDGRTNTGELFF
CDR3nt: TGCGCCAGCAGCTTGGACGGTAGAACGAACACCGGGGAGCTGTTTTTT

v_gene: TRBV5-1
j_gene: TRBJ2-3
abundance: NA
d_gene: NA
CDR3aa: CASILGGASTDTQYF
CDR3nt: TGCGCCAGCATCTTGGGGGGAGCGAGCACAGATACGCAGTATTTT

v_gene: TRBV28
j_gene: TRBJ1-1
abundance: NA
d_gene: TRBD1
CDR3aa: CASREQGDGTEAFF
CDR3nt: TGTGCCAGCAGGGAACAGGGGGACGGCACTGAAGCTTTCTTT

v_gene: TRBV27
j_gene: TRBJ1-2
abundance: NA
d_gene: NA
CDR3aa: CASSSLARGSGYGYTF
CDR3nt: TGTGCCAGCAGTTCCCTGGCCCGAGGGTCGGGCTATGGCTACACCTTC

v_gene: TRBV6-1
j_gene: TRBJ2-2
abundance: NA
d_gene: NA
CDR3aa: CAEEGGGTGELFF
CDR3nt: TGTGCCGAGGAGGGAGGGGGGACCGGGGAGCTGTTTTTT

v_gene: TRBV5-1
j_gene: TRBJ2-2
abundance: NA
d_gene: NA
CDR3aa: CASSFPDKGTGELFF
CDR3nt: TGCGCCAGCAGCTTTCCTGACAAAGGCACCGGGGAGCTGTTTTTT

v_gene: TRBV6-5
j_gene: TRBJ2-7
abundance: NA
d_gene: NA
CDR3aa: CASVSLDEQYF
CDR3nt: TGTGCCAGCGTATCTCTCGACGAGCAGTACTTC

v_gene: TRBV5-1
j_gene: TRBJ2-2
abundance: NA
d_gene: TRBD1
CDR3aa: CASSERTGDTGELFF
CDR3nt: TGCGCCAGCAGCGAAAGGACAGGGGACACCGGGGAGCTGTTTTTT

v_gene: TRBV10-3
j_gene: TRBJ2-7
abundance: NA
d_gene: NA
CDR3aa: CAISDFQGRMFEQYF
CDR3nt: TGTGCCATCAGTGATTTCCAGGGTAGAATGTTCGAGCAGTACTTC

v_gene: TRBV28
j_gene: TRBJ1-2
abundance: NA
d_gene: TRBD1
CDR3aa: CASRTGSRDYGYTF
CDR3nt: TGTGCCAGCAGGACAGGGAGCAGGGACTATGGCTACACCTTC

v_gene: TRBV4-2
j_gene: TRBJ1-2
abundance: NA
d_gene: NA
CDR3aa: CASSQGGGGRYNYGYTF
CDR3nt: TGTGCCAGCAGCCAAGGGGGGGGAGGGCGATATAACTATGGCTACACCTTC

v_gene: TRBV10-2
j_gene: TRBJ1-5
abundance: NA
d_gene: TRBD1
CDR3aa: CATKGQGPGNQPQHF
CDR3nt: TGCGCCACCAAGGGACAGGGGCCGGGCAATCAGCCCCAGCATTTT

v_gene: TRBV5-1
j_gene: TRBJ1-5
abundance: NA
d_gene: TRBD1
CDR3aa: CASSLEGTENQPQHF
CDR3nt: TGCGCCAGCAGCTTGGAGGGGACAGAGAATCAGCCCCAGCATTTT

v_gene: TRBV6-1
j_gene: TRBJ2-4
abundance: NA
d_gene: TRBD1
CDR3aa: CASSENPQGVDIQYF
CDR3nt: TGTGCCAGCAGTGAAAATCCCCAGGGGGTCGACATTCAGTACTTC